This is a list of T cell receptor beta chains from one sample in a study of T cell changes during pregnancy in multiple sclerosis. This table comes from immunoSEQ multiplex PCR, and its TCRdb copy is limited to in-frame clones, with some not included. The data hold around 65,000 clones, with approximately 89% observed a single time. The sample in question was peripheral blood, obtained in the third trimester of pregnancy. Every receptor here comes from a female donor in good health, enrolled as a control in a pregnancy study. CDR3s include the opening cysteine and the closing phenylalanine or tryptophan. A D gene is named only where the DNA matches it firmly. The listing skips clone size in some rows; elsewhere it reads once, few, many or a size class.

DNA: TGTGCCAGCAGCTTAGGGAGGAACACTGAAGCTTTCTTT
CDR3: CASSLGRNTEAFF
J: TRBJ1-1
size: .
D: .
V: TRBV7-8

DNA: TGTGCCAGCAGCTACCGGGGGCAAGAGACCCAGTACTTC
CDR3: CASSYRGQETQYF
J: TRBJ2-5
size: .
D: .
V: TRBV13

DNA: TGTGCCAGCAGCCTCTGGGGGGTGGATACGCAGTATTTT
CDR3: CASSLWGVDTQYF
J: TRBJ2-3
size: .
D: .
V: TRBV11-3

DNA: TGTGCCAGCAGCCCGGCCCGACTAGCCCATACGCAGTATTTT
CDR3: CASSPARLAHTQYF
J: TRBJ2-3
size: once
D: TRBD2
V: TRBV9

DNA: TGCGCCAGCACCCTCACGGTCCAATCGGGTGGCTACACCTTC
CDR3: CASTLTVQSGGYTF
J: TRBJ1-2
size: .
D: .
V: TRBV5-1

DNA: TGTGCCAGCAGCTTTTCGGGGAACTCTGGAAACACCATATATTTT
CDR3: CASSFSGNSGNTIYF
J: TRBJ1-3
size: once
D: .
V: TRBV7-2

DNA: TGTGCCAGCAGCCCGTACAATGAGCAGTTCTTC
CDR3: CASSPYNEQFF
J: TRBJ2-1
size: .
D: .
V: TRBV6-6

DNA: TGCGCCAGCAGCCAAGATCCAATAGGGGTGGATGAAAAACTGTTTTTT
CDR3: CASSQDPIGVDEKLFF
J: TRBJ1-4
size: .
D: .
V: TRBV4-3

DNA: TGTGCCAGCAGTATACAGGGGGCTAAAGAGACCCAGTACTTC
CDR3: CASSIQGAKETQYF
J: TRBJ2-5
size: .
D: TRBD1
V: TRBV6-1

DNA: TGTGCCAGCAACGGGGGAGGCCTGCCGAACAATGAGCAGTTCTTC
CDR3: CASNGGGLPNNEQFF
J: TRBJ2-1
size: .
D: .
V: TRBV28

DNA: TGTGCCAGCAGCTTAATGGGGACTAGCAGCACAGATACGCAGTATTTT
CDR3: CASSLMGTSSTDTQYF
J: TRBJ2-3
size: once
D: TRBD2
V: TRBV7-9

DNA: TGCGCCAGCAGCGCCAGGGTTGGGAACGAGCAGTACTTC
CDR3: CASSARVGNEQYF
J: TRBJ2-7
size: .
D: .
V: TRBV5-1

DNA: TGTGCCAGCCCCGGGGTAGCGGGGGGCAATGAGCAGTTCTTC
CDR3: CASPGVAGGNEQFF
J: TRBJ2-1
size: .
D: TRBD2
V: TRBV18

DNA: TGTGCCAGCAGTCCAACAGGGGAGACTGAAGCTTTCTTT
CDR3: CASSPTGETEAFF
J: TRBJ1-1
size: .
D: TRBD1
V: TRBV7-9

DNA: TGTGCCAGCAGTGGTATCTCAGGTGGCTACACCTTC
CDR3: CASSGISGGYTF
J: TRBJ1-2
size: .
D: .
V: TRBV2

DNA: TGTGCCAGCAGCTCCCTTAGCGGGGGCACACGGGACACCGGGGAGCTGTTTTTT
CDR3: CASSSLSGGTRDTGELFF
J: TRBJ2-2
size: .
D: TRBD2
V: TRBV7-9

DNA: TGTGCCAGCAGCTTAGGAGGACAGGGGAGTCGGGACTATGGCTACACCTTC
CDR3: CASSLGGQGSRDYGYTF
J: TRBJ1-2
size: .
D: TRBD1
V: TRBV7-9

DNA: TGTGCCAGCAGCCGGGGGGCTCCCTACGAGCAGTACTTC
CDR3: CASSRGAPYEQYF
J: TRBJ2-7
size: .
D: .
V: TRBV7-9

DNA: TGTGCCAGCAGTTTAGGAGGCCCCCTGGGTCTGAATGGCTACACCTTC
CDR3: CASSLGGPLGLNGYTF
J: TRBJ1-2
size: .
D: .
V: TRBV7-2

DNA: TGTGCCAGTACCCCAGGGGTGCTGAGCACTGAAGCTTTCTTT
CDR3: CASTPGVLSTEAFF
J: TRBJ1-1
size: .
D: .
V: TRBV19

DNA: TGTGCCAGCAGCGTCTTTTCAAACACCATATATTTT
CDR3: CASSVFSNTIYF
J: TRBJ1-3
size: .
D: .
V: TRBV9

DNA: TGTGCCTGGAGCCAACGACACGGGGGGAACCATCAGCCCCAGCATTTT
CDR3: CAWSQRHGGNHQPQHF
J: TRBJ1-5
size: .
D: .
V: TRBV30

DNA: TGTGCCAGCAGCCACGGAGCGGGGGGAGAGCAGTACTTC
CDR3: CASSHGAGGEQYF
J: TRBJ2-7
size: .
D: TRBD2
V: TRBV7-9

DNA: TGTGCCAGCAGCTACGTTACAGGGACACAGAACACCGGGGAGCTGTTTTTT
CDR3: CASSYVTGTQNTGELFF
J: TRBJ2-2
size: .
D: .
V: TRBV7-8

DNA: TGTGCCAGCAGCGTAGACCAGGACAGGTCCTACGAGCAGTACTTC
CDR3: CASSVDQDRSYEQYF
J: TRBJ2-7
size: .
D: TRBD1
V: TRBV9

DNA: TGTGCCAGCAGTACCGTGGGACAGGGGGACTATGGCTACACCTTC
CDR3: CASSTVGQGDYGYTF
J: TRBJ1-2
size: .
D: TRBD1
V: TRBV27

DNA: TGTGCCAGTAGGCTACAGGGGGCGAGTGAAAAACTGTTTTTT
CDR3: CASRLQGASEKLFF
J: TRBJ1-4
size: once
D: TRBD1
V: TRBV19

DNA: TGTGCCAGCAGCCCAGAGGGACAGGGTTTCTCACCCCTCCACTTT
CDR3: CASSPEGQGFSPLHF
J: TRBJ1-6
size: .
D: TRBD1
V: TRBV7-2

DNA: TGTGCCAGCAGTTACCCGGGACAGGGACCCCGGGAGACCCAGTACTTC
CDR3: CASSYPGQGPRETQYF
J: TRBJ2-5
size: .
D: TRBD1
V: TRBV6-6

DNA: TGCGCCAGCAGCCAGACAGGGGGCGCCTATGGCTACACCTTC
CDR3: CASSQTGGAYGYTF
J: TRBJ1-2
size: .
D: TRBD1
V: TRBV4-3

DNA: TGTGCCAGCAGTTACTCCCCGGGACAGGCGGCTGAAAAACTGTTTTTT
CDR3: CASSYSPGQAAEKLFF
J: TRBJ1-4
size: once
D: TRBD1
V: TRBV6-6

DNA: TGTGCCAGCTCACCGGGACAGGGGTTCTCTGGGGCCAACGTCCTGACTTTC
CDR3: CASSPGQGFSGANVLTF
J: TRBJ2-6
size: .
D: TRBD1
V: TRBV18

DNA: TGTGCCAGCGAGGGACAGGGGGTTGGTAGAGCTTTCTTT
CDR3: CASEGQGVGRAFF
J: TRBJ1-1
size: .
D: TRBD1
V: TRBV5-4

DNA: TGTGCCAGTAGTATAGGGGACATTAAGAACACTGAAGCTTTCTTT
CDR3: CASSIGDIKNTEAFF
J: TRBJ1-1
size: once
D: .
V: TRBV19

DNA: TGTGCCAGCAGCCCGGGGACAGCTCCGGCAACTAATGAAAAACTGTTTTTT
CDR3: CASSPGTAPATNEKLFF
J: TRBJ1-4
size: .
D: TRBD1
V: TRBV11-1

DNA: TGCGCCAGCAGCCAGACACTGGGGACACCCTATGGCTACACCTTC
CDR3: CASSQTLGTPYGYTF
J: TRBJ1-2
size: .
D: .
V: TRBV4-3

DNA: TGCGCCAGCCGCCCGGGGCGGGGCGCTTTTATGGAGCAGTACTTC
CDR3: CASRPGRGAFMEQYF
J: TRBJ2-7
size: once
D: .
V: TRBV5-1

DNA: TGCGCCAGCAGCCAACTAGCGGGGGGGGCCAACGTCCTGACTTTC
CDR3: CASSQLAGGANVLTF
J: TRBJ2-6
size: .
D: TRBD2
V: TRBV4-3

DNA: TGTGCCAGCAGCACAGGAGGTAAGAGTGGCTATGGCTACACCTTC
CDR3: CASSTGGKSGYGYTF
J: TRBJ1-2
size: once
D: .
V: TRBV21-1

DNA: TGTGCCAGCAGCGTGCCAAACAGGGGGCCCCCCGGGGAGCTGTTTTTT
CDR3: CASSVPNRGPPGELFF
J: TRBJ2-2
size: .
D: TRBD1
V: TRBV4-2

DNA: TGCGCCAGCAGCCAAGGCTCGGGAGGGGTTCAGCCCCAGCATTTT
CDR3: CASSQGSGGVQPQHF
J: TRBJ1-5
size: .
D: .
V: TRBV4-1

DNA: TGCGCCAGCAGCCAAAACCCCGGGACAGCTGCCATCAGAGGACGGAGTACCGGGGAGCTGTTTTTT
CDR3: CASSQNPGTAAIRGRSTGELFF
J: TRBJ2-2
size: .
D: TRBD1
V: TRBV4-3

DNA: TGTGCCAGCCGATCGTTGACAGGAGGATTCTACGAGCAGTACTTC
CDR3: CASRSLTGGFYEQYF
J: TRBJ2-7
size: .
D: .
V: TRBV6-5

DNA: TGTGCCAGCAGCTTACGGAAAGCGGGGGCCGCACCACCGTATTTT
CDR3: CASSLRKAGAAPPYF
J: TRBJ2-3
size: once
D: TRBD2
V: TRBV7-2

DNA: TGTGCCAGCACGCCGGGGGACAGCAGTTACGAGCAGTACTTC
CDR3: CASTPGDSSYEQYF
J: TRBJ2-7
size: .
D: .
V: TRBV5-8

DNA: TGTGCCAGCACCAAGGGACAGGGCTCCTACAATGAGCAGTTCTTC
CDR3: CASTKGQGSYNEQFF
J: TRBJ2-1
size: .
D: TRBD1
V: TRBV2

DNA: TGTGCCAGAAGCTTTACGACTAAGAACTCTGGGGCCAACGTCCTGACTTTC
CDR3: CARSFTTKNSGANVLTF
J: TRBJ2-6
size: .
D: .
V: TRBV5-3

DNA: TGTGCCATCAGGGGGGCCGCCACAGATACGCAGTATTTT
CDR3: CAIRGAATDTQYF
J: TRBJ2-3
size: .
D: .
V: TRBV10-3

DNA: TGTGCCAGCAGCTTGGCGGGACAGGGGGAAGCTTTCTTT
CDR3: CASSLAGQGEAFF
J: TRBJ1-1
size: .
D: TRBD1
V: TRBV11-2

DNA: TGTGCCACCAGCCAGACAGGGATTGATACGCAGTATTTT
CDR3: CATSQTGIDTQYF
J: TRBJ2-3
size: .
D: TRBD1
V: TRBV15

DNA: TGTGCCAGCAGTTTATACCAGGGACTAGCTGGGGGGGAGACCCAGTACTTC
CDR3: CASSLYQGLAGGETQYF
J: TRBJ2-5
size: .
D: TRBD2
V: TRBV27

DNA: TGTGCCAGCAGTTTGTCCGTGGGCGGGTTAGGCTACACCTTC
CDR3: CASSLSVGGLGYTF
J: TRBJ1-2
size: .
D: .
V: TRBV28

DNA: TGCGCCAGCAGCCAAGAGAACAGGGTTTCCTATGGCTACACCTTC
CDR3: CASSQENRVSYGYTF
J: TRBJ1-2
size: .
D: .
V: TRBV4-3

DNA: TGTGCCAGCAGCCAAAAGACAGGTGAAGCTTTCTTT
CDR3: CASSQKTGEAFF
J: TRBJ1-1
size: .
D: .
V: TRBV14

DNA: TGCGCCAGCAGCGGGACTAGGGCAAACACCGGGGAGCTGTTTTTT
CDR3: CASSGTRANTGELFF
J: TRBJ2-2
size: .
D: TRBD2
V: TRBV5-1

DNA: TGTGCCAGCAGCCTGAGGGTTAACTATGGCTACACCTTC
CDR3: CASSLRVNYGYTF
J: TRBJ1-2
size: .
D: .
V: TRBV9

DNA: TGCGCCAGCAGCCAAGACCCCCCCGACATCCTGAACACCGGGGAGCTGTTTTTT
CDR3: CASSQDPPDILNTGELFF
J: TRBJ2-2
size: .
D: .
V: TRBV4-3

DNA: TGTGCCAGCAGCCCGACGACAGAGCTTGACTACAATGAGCAGTTCTTC
CDR3: CASSPTTELDYNEQFF
J: TRBJ2-1
size: .
D: .
V: TRBV7-8

DNA: TGTGCCAGGCATCCGGGAAACTATGGCTACACCTTC
CDR3: CARHPGNYGYTF
J: TRBJ1-2
size: once
D: .
V: TRBV19